The rows below give T cell receptor beta chains drawn from one sample of a study of cytomegalovirus exposure and HLA in healthy donors. Using immunoSEQ multiplex PCR, the repertoire was profiled, and TCRdb retains in-frame clones only, with some absent. The sample has around 150,000 clones, just under 85% seen once. The sample taken for sequencing was PBMCs. The receptors derive from a man younger than 40 in good health and CMV-seropositive. Both conserved end residues are part of each CDR3. Each record gives: CDR3 protein, CDR3 DNA, D gene, V gene, clone size, J gene. The D gene is left open where the match is weak. Only some rows state a clone size, as once, few, many or a class for expanded clones.

CASSPTPRRHTEAFF,TGTGCCAGCAGTCCAACCCCCAGGCGTCACACTGAAGCTTTCTTT,-,TRBV2,-,TRBJ1-1
CASRSARLAQQETQYF,TGTGCCAGCAGATCCGCCAGACTAGCGCAGCAAGAGACCCAGTACTTC,TRBD2,TRBV2,once,TRBJ2-5
CSVTGTSGRGSYNEQFF,TGCAGCGTAACCGGGACTAGCGGGAGAGGATCCTACAATGAGCAGTTCTTC,TRBD2,TRBV29-1,-,TRBJ2-1
CASSLRGSTTNNEQFF,TGTGCCAGCAGCTTACGGGGTTCGACTACTAACAATGAGCAGTTCTTC,-,TRBV7-9,once,TRBJ2-1
CASSLTAVGGTYEQYF,TGTGCCAGCAGTTTAACAGCGGTCGGCGGAACCTACGAGCAGTACTTC,-,TRBV27,-,TRBJ2-7
CASSMTENQPQHF,TGTGCCAGTAGTATGACAGAGAATCAGCCCCAGCATTTT,-,TRBV19,-,TRBJ1-5
CASSETGGGNEQFF,TGTGCCAGCAGTGAAACGGGGGGAGGGAATGAGCAGTTCTTC,TRBD2,TRBV6-5,-,TRBJ2-1
CASSVNDKGNTIYF,TGTGCCAGCAGCGTAAATGACAAAGGAAACACCATATATTTT,-,TRBV9,-,TRBJ1-3
CASSPTESTMNTEAFF,TGCGCCAGCAGCCCGACCGAGTCGACTATGAACACTGAAGCTTTCTTT,-,TRBV5-1,-,TRBJ1-1
CASSNRQGAGQPQHF,TGTGCCAGCAGCAACAGACAGGGGGCTGGTCAGCCCCAGCATTTT,TRBD1,TRBV5-8,-,TRBJ1-5
CASSLAGMETQYF,TGTGCCAGCAGCCTAGCGGGAATGGAGACCCAGTACTTC,TRBD2,TRBV6-6,-,TRBJ2-5
CASSFATSVAYEQYF,TGTGCCAGCAGTTTCGCGACTAGCGTAGCCTACGAGCAGTACTTC,TRBD2,TRBV27,-,TRBJ2-7
CASSYRDRGDEQYF,TGTGCCAGCAGTTACCGGGACAGGGGCGACGAGCAGTACTTC,TRBD1,TRBV6-5,-,TRBJ2-7
CSGEGGQGPEAFF,TGCAGCGGTGAAGGGGGACAGGGGCCTGAAGCTTTCTTT,TRBD1,TRBV29-1,-,TRBJ1-1
CASTREGNEKLFF,TGTGCCAGTACCAGGGAGGGGAATGAAAAACTGTTTTTT,-,TRBV6-6,-,TRBJ1-4
CASSQGGSYGYTF,TGTGCCAGCAGCCAGGGTGGGAGCTATGGCTACACCTTC,-,TRBV16,few,TRBJ1-2
CSVEKQSSGRSDTGELFF,TGCAGCGTTGAAAAGCAGTCTAGCGGGAGGTCCGACACCGGGGAGCTGTTTTTT,TRBD2,TRBV29-1,-,TRBJ2-2
CASSLAGGGTEAFF,TGTGCCAGCAGTTTGGCAGGGGGCGGCACTGAAGCTTTCTTT,TRBD1,TRBV27,few,TRBJ1-1
CASSLAGGYTEAFF,TGCGCCAGCAGCTTGGCAGGTGGGTACACTGAAGCTTTCTTT,-,TRBV5-1,few,TRBJ1-1
CASSQEPGADTQYF,TGCGCCAGCAGCCAAGAACCGGGGGCAGATACGCAGTATTTT,-,TRBV4-3,-,TRBJ2-3
CSGEGITEAFF,TGCAGCGGGGAGGGGATCACTGAAGCTTTCTTT,-,TRBV29-1,-,TRBJ1-1
CATSMGQGRPEAFF,TGTGCCACCAGTATGGGACAGGGGAGGCCTGAAGCTTTCTTT,TRBD1,TRBV15,few,TRBJ1-1
CASSGDSGRAGETQYF,TGTGCCAGCAGTGGGGATAGCGGGAGGGCCGGGGAGACCCAGTACTTC,TRBD2,TRBV27,-,TRBJ2-5
CASTDGSTDTQYF,TGTGCCAGCACCGACGGGAGCACAGATACGCAGTATTTT,-,TRBV6-1,-,TRBJ2-3
CASSAGGLAGSMEQYF,TGTGCCAGCAGCGCAGGAGGACTAGCGGGGTCTATGGAGCAGTACTTC,TRBD2,TRBV9,few,TRBJ2-7
CASSVAQGNYGYTF,TGTGCCAGCAGCGTAGCACAGGGGAACTATGGCTACACCTTC,TRBD1,TRBV9,-,TRBJ1-2
CSVSPQGTEQFF,TGCAGCGTTAGCCCCCAGGGTACTGAGCAGTTCTTC,-,TRBV29-1,-,TRBJ2-1
CASGRGQVTNYGYTF,TGTGCCAGCGGGCGAGGACAGGTTACTAACTATGGCTACACCTTC,TRBD1,TRBV27,-,TRBJ1-2
CASQGGNYGYTF,TGTGCCTCCCAAGGGGGTAACTATGGCTACACCTTC,-,TRBV19,few,TRBJ1-2